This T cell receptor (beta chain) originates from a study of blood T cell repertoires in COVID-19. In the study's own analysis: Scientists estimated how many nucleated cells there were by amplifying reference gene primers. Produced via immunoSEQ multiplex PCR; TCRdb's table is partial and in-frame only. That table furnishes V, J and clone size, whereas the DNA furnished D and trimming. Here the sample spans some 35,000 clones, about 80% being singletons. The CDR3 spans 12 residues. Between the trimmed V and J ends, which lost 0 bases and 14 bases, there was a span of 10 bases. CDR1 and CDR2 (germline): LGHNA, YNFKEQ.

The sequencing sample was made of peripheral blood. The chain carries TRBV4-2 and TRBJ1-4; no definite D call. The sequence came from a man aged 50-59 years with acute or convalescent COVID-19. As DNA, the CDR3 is TGTGCCAGCAGCCAAGAGGGAGTTTCCCTGTTTTTT. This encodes CASSQEGVSLFF.